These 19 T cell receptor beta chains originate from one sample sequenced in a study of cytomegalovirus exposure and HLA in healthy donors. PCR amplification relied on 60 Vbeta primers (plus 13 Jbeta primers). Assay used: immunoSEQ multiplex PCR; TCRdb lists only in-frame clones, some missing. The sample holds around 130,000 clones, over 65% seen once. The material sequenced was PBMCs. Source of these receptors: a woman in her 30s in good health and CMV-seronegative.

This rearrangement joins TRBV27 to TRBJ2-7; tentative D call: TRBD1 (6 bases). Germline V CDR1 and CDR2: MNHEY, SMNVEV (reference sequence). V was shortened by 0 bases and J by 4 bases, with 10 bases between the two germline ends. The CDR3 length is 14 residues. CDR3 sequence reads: CASSLSPQGYEQYV. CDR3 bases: TGTGCCAGCAGTTTATCCCCTCAGGGGTACGAGCAGTACGTC.

CDR3 bases: TGTGCCAGCGGTCGGGGGGCCTACGAGCAGTACGTC. Its protein product is CASGRGAYEQYV. The chain employs TRBV28 and TRBJ2-7, with 7 bases lining up with TRBD2. CDR3 size: 12 residues. V was pared by 8 bases and J by 2 bases, with 3 bases of the junction left unmatched. From germline, CDR1 is MDHEN and CDR2 SYDVKM.

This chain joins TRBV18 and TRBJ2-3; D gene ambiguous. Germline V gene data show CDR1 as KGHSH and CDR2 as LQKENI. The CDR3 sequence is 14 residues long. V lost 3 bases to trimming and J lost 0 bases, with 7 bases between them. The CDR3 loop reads CASSPTPSTDTQYF. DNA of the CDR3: TGTGCCAGCTCACCGACTCCTAGCACAGATACGCAGTATTTT.

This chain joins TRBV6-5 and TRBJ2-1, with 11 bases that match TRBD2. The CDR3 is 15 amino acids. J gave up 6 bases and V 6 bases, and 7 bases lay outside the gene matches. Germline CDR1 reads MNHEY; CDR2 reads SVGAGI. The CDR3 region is CASSRTSGGFNEQFF. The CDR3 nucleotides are TGTGCCAGCAGCCGAACTAGCGGGGGCTTCAATGAGCAGTTCTTC.

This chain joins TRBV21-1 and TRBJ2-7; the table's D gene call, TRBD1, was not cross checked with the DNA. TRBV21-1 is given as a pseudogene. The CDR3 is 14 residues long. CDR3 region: CTTEDSARGYEQYF. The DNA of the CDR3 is TGTACCACCGAGGACAGCGCGCGCGGGTACGAGCAGTACTTC.

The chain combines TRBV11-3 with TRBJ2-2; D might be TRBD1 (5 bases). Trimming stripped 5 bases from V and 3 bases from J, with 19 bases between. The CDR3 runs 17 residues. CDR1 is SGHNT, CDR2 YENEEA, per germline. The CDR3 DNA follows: TGTGCCAGCAGCCCCGGTGGCTGGGGCTCGGACACCGGGGAGCTGTTTTTT. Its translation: CASSPGGWGSDTGELFF.

The CDR3 sequence is CASSLATGGQETQYF. CDR3 coding DNA: TGCGCCAGCAGCTTGGCCACAGGCGGTCAAGAGACCCAGTACTTC. This sequence joins TRBV5-1 and TRBJ2-5; a possible D gene is TRBD1 (5 bases). Trimming cost V 0 bases and J 2 bases, with 11 bases left between them. Germline V gene sequence: CDR1 SGHRS, CDR2 YFSETQ. This CDR3 comprises 15 residues.

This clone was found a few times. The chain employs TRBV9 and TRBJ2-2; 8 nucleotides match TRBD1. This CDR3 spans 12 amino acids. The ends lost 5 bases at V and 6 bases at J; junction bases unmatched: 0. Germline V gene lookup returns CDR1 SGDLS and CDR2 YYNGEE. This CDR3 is CASRTGAGELFF. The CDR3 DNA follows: TGTGCCAGCAGGACAGGGGCCGGGGAGCTGTTTTTT.

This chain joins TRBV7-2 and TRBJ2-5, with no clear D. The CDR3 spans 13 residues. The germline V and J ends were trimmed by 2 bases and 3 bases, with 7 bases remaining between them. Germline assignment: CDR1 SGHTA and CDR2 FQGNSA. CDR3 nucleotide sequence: TGTGCCAGCAGCTTAAGTGCGAAAGAGACCCAGTACTTC. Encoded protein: CASSLSAKETQYF.

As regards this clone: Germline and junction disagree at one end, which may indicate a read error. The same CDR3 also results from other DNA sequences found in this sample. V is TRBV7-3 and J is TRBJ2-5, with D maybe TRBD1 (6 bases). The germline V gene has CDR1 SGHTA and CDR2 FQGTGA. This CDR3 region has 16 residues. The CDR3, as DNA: TGTGCCAGCAGCCTAACCCACACAGGGCGCGGAGAGACCCAGTACTTC. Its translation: CASSLTHTGRGETQYF. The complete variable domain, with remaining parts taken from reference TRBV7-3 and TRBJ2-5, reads GAGVSQTPSNKVTEKGKYVELRCDPISGHTALYWYRQSLGQGPEFLIYFQGTGAADDSGLPNDRFFAVRPEGSVSTLKIQRTERGDSAVYLCASSLTHTGRGETQYFGPGTRLLVL.

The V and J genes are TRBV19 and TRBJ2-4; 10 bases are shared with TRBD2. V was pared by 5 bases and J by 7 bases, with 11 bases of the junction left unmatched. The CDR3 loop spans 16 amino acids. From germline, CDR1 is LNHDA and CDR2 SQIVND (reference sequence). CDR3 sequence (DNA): TGTGCCAGTAGTCCCCCGAGAGCGGGAGGGGTGAACATTCAGTACTTC. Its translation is CASSPPRAGGVNIQYF.

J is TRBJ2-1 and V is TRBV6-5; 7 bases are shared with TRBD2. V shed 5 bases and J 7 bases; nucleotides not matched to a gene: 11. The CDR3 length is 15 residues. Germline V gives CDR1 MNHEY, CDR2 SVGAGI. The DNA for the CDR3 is TGTGCCAGCAGTGCCTCTAGCGGAACCGGGAATGAGCAGTTCTTC. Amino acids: CASSASSGTGNEQFF.

CDR3 amino acids: CASRGLAGVIGNEQFF. CDR3 in DNA: TGTGCCAGCAGAGGACTAGCGGGAGTAATCGGCAATGAGCAGTTCTTC. The V call is TRBV7-9, the J call TRBJ2-1, with 13 bases that match TRBD2. This CDR3 is built from 16 residues. Germline V lookup: CDR1 SEHNR, CDR2 FQNEAQ (reference sequence). Trimming cost V 6 bases and J 6 bases; bases outside gene matches: 8.

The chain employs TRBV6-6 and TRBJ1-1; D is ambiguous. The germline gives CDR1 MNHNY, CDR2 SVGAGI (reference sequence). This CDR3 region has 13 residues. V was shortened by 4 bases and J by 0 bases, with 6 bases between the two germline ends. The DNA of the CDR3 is TGTGCCAGCAGTTTACTAATGAACACTGAAGCTTTCTTT. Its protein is CASSLLMNTEAFF.

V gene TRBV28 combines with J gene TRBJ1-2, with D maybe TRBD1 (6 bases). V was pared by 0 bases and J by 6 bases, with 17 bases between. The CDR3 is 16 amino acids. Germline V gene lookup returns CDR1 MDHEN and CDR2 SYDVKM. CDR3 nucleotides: TGTGCCAGCAGTTTATGGAGGACCGGGACAACCGATGGCTACACCTTC. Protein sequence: CASSLWRTGTTDGYTF.

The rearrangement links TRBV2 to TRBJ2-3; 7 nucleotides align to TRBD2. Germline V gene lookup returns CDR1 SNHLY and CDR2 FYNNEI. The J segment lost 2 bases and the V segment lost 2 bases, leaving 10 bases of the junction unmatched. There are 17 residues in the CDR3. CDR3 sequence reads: CASSEPPGGGYTDTQYF. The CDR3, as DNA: TGTGCCAGCAGTGAACCCCCTGGGGGGGGGTACACAGATACGCAGTATTTT.

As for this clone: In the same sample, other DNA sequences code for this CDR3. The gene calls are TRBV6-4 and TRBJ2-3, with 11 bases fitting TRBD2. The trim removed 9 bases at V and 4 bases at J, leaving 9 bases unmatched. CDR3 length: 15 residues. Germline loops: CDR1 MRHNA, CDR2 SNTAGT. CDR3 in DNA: TGTGCCAGTAGTAGTAGCGGGGGGGCCCCAGATACGCAGTATTTT. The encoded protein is CASSSSGGAPDTQYF.

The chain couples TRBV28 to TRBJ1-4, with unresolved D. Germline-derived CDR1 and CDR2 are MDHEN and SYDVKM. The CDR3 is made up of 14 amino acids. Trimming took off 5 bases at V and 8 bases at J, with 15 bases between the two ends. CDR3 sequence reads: CASSRPGMGEKLFF. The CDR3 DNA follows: TGTGCCAGCAGTCGCCCGGGGATGGGCGAAAAACTGTTTTTT.

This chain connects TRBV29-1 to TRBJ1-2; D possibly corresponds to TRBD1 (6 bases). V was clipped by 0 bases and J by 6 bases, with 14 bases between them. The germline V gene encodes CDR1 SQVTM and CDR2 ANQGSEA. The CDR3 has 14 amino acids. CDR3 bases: TGCAGCGTTGAAGATTTTAGGGCAGGGGATGGCTACACCTTC. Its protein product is CSVEDFRAGDGYTF.